The following is a T cell receptor (beta chain) sequence with its context. Its antigen remains undetermined. One junction end does not reproduce the germline sequence, and a read error may be involved. From each donor, a single peripheral blood sample of around 120 mL on average was drawn into heparinised tubes. Using a panel that included CD45RO, CCR7, CD25, CD127, CD95 and CD27, naive, central memory, regulatory and stem cell-like memory CD4+ T cells were sorted on a BD FACSAria II. A purity above 98% was achieved for all sorted populations. Right away, PBMCs were isolated by Lymphoprep density gradient centrifugation and were stained directly, with no culture step. So that batch effects would be minimized, each experiment stained and sorted samples in pairs, pairing one healthy donor with one patient. The data originate from a study of beta chain features in type 1 diabetes (dated by TCRdb to the late 2010s). In the study overall: Mean age, gender distribution, total cell number and subset yield were not different between patients and healthy donors. Whereas all 28 donors provided naive and central memory subsets, regulatory and stem cell-like memory subsets were isolated from just 8 patients and about 8 healthy donors. The study compared TCRB repertoires of sorted circulating CD4+ T cell subsets between recently diagnosed type 1 diabetes patients and matched healthy donors. Across all samples, some 99 million sorted cells were examined, and cell number per subset correlated strongly with RNA yield. Study-wide conclusions, independent of this receptor: Sequencing cDNA rather than genomic DNA could over-represent highly expressing activated cells, although activation and CD3 levels did not differ between groups. Only small numbers of individuals were included in the HLA sub-analyses, which left unresolved whether HLA type had any influence on TCRB rearrangement. The naive, central memory and regulatory TCRB repertoires appeared to resemble one another more closely among patients than among healthy donors. A moderate but significant shortening of TCRB CDR3 length was observed in type 1 diabetes patients in all four CD4+ subsets. PCR might favor shorter templates, but patient and control samples were amplified and corrected together, so any skew would affect both groups equally. Patients with type 1 diabetes made fewer insertions and deleted more nucleotides at VDJ recombination sites, implying thymic rearrangement abnormalities.

The High Capacity cDNA Reverse Transcription Kit was used to reverse transcribe all of the isolated RNA, meaning that expressed TCRB transcripts were what got sequenced. Deep immunoSEQ sequencing was performed on naive, central memory and regulatory T cell samples, with an average of about 3.6 million total reads per sample. Sorted cells were lysed in RLT buffer and RNA was extracted with DNase-treated RNeasy Micro or Mini kits, depending on cell number. To prevent cross-contamination, each cell subset was processed individually, whereas patient and healthy donor samples were processed jointly. The immunoSEQ multiplex PCR was used to amplify TCRB sequences from cDNA, yielding 87-bp fragments that span the CDR3 region. The amplicons were sequenced using the Illumina HiSeq platform. In the paper's pipeline: PCR bias was computationally corrected using synthetic template baselines, reads within Hamming distance 2 were collapsed, and singletons that could not be merged were discarded. Reads were aligned against IMGT to assign V, D and J genes, CDR3 length and insertions or deletions at six rearrangement sites. Within each subset, clonotype counts were normalized to sorted cell number, after which true diversity and Gini coefficients were computed with the tcR R package. The overlap coefficient, calculated on TCRB nucleotide sequences, was used to quantify repertoire sharing. In its TCRdb copy, this immuneACCESS table keeps in-frame sequences only and misses some clones. Where compared with another copy, unresolved V genes explain less than half of these, and the others have no known cause. That table gives V, J and clone size, and the DNA gave D and trimming. Counted in this sample were some 270,000 clones; under 8.5% of them appeared once. The top ten clonotypes cover 0.9% to 1.2% of the sample.

The CDR3 numbers 13 residues from cysteine through phenylalanine. Only the CDR3 portion is preserved as DNA: 39 bases, with reading frame beginning at the first base. CDR1 and CDR2 are drawn from the germline V gene: ENHRY, SYGVKD. Sequencing was done on a sample of central memory CD4+ T cells from blood. The receptor chain draws on TRBV10-3 and TRBJ1-2; a tentative D call is TRBD1 (5 bases match). The TCR was taken from a woman younger than 35 in good health. The CDR3 amino acid sequence is: CASSYPGTRSYTF. The nucleotides read TGTGCCAGCAGTTACCCTGGGACTAGGAGCTACACCTTC.